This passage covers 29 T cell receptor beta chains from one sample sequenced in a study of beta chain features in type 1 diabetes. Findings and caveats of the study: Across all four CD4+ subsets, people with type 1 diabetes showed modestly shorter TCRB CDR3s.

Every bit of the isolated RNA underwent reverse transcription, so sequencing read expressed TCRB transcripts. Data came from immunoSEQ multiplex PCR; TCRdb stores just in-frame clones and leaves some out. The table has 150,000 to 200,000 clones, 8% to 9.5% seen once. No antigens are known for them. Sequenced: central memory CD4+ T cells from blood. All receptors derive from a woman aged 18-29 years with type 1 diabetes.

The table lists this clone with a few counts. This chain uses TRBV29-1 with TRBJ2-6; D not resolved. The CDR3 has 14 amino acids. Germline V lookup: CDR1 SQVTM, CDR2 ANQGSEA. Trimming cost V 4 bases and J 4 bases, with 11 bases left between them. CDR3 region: CSVVQDSGANVLTF. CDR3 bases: TGCAGCGTTGTTCAGGATTCAGGGGCCAACGTCCTGACTTTC.

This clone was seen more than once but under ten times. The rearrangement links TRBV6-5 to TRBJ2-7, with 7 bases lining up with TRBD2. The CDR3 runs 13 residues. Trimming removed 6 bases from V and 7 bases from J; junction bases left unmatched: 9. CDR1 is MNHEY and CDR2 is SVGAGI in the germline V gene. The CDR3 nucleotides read TGTGCCAGCAGACACGGGAGGTCAAATGAGCAGTACTTC. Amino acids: CASRHGRSNEQYF.

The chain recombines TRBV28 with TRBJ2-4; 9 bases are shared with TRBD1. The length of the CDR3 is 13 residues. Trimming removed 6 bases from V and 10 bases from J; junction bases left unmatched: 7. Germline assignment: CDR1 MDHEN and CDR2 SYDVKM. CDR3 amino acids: CASREQGAGIQYF. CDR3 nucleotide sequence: TGTGCCAGCAGGGAACAGGGGGCCGGGATTCAGTACTTC. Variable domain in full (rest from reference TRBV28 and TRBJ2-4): DVKVTQSSRYLVKRTGEKVFLECVQDMDHENMFWYRQDPGLGLRLIYFSYDVKMKEKGDIPEGYSVSREKKERFSLILESASTNQTSMYLCASREQGAGIQYFGAGTRLSVL.

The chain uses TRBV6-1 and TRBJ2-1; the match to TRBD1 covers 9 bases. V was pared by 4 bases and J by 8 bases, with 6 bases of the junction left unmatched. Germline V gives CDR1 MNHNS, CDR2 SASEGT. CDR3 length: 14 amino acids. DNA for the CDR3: TGTGCCAGCAGTGGGAGACAGGGGGGCCATGAGCAGTTCTTC. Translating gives CASSGRQGGHEQFF.

The CDR3 nucleotides are TGTGCCAGCAGCTTGTGGAGCGGGGGCCGCTACGAGCAGTACTTC. Protein sequence: CASSLWSGGRYEQYF. The rearrangement uses TRBV5-4 and TRBJ2-7; 8 bases are shared with TRBD2. The V gene's germline CDR1 is SGHNT and CDR2 YYREEE (reference sequence). The CDR3 has 15 amino acids. The trim removed 1 base at V and 3 bases at J, leaving 6 bases unmatched.

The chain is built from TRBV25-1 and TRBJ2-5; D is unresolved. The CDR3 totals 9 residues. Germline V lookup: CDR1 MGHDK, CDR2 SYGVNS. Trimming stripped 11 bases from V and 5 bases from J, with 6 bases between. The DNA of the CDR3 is TGTGCCGCCGGGGAGACCCAGTACTTC. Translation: CAAGETQYF.

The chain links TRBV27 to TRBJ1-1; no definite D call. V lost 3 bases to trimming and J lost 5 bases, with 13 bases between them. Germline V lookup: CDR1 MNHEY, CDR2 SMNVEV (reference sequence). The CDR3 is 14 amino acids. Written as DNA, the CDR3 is TGTGCCAGCAGTTTGGTCCGGGAGGGAACTGAAGCTTTCTTT. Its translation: CASSLVREGTEAFF.

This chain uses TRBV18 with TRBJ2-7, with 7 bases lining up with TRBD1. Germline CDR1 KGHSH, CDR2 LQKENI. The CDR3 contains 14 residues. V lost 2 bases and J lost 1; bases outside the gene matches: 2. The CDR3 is CASSPEGQSYEQYF. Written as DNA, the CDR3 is TGTGCCAGCTCACCAGAGGGACAGTCCTACGAGCAGTACTTC.

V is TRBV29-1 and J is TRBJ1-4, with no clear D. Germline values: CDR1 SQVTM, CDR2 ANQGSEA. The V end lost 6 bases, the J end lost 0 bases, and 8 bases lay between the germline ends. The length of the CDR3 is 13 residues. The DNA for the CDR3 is TGCAGCGTCTCAGGTTCAACTAATGAAAAACTGTTTTTT. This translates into CSVSGSTNEKLFF.

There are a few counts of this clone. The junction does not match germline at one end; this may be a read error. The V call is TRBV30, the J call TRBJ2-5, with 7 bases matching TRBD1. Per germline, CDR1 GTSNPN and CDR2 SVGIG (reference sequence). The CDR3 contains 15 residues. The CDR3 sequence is CACSEGANYQETQYF. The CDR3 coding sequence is TGTGCCTGTAGTGAGGGGGCCAACTACCAAGAGACCCAGTACTTC.

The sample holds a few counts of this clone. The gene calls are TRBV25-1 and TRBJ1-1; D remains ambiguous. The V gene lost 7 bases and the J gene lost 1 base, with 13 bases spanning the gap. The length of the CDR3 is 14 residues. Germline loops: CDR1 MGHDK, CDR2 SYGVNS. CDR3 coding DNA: TGTGCCAGCACACATCAAGAGGGGAACACTGAAGCTTTCTTT. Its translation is CASTHQEGNTEAFF.

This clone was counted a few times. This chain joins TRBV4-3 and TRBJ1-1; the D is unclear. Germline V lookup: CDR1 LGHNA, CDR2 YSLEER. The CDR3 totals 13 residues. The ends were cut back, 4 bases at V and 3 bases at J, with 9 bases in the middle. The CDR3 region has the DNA TGCGCCAGCAGCCCTCTAACGGACACTGAAGCTTTCTTT. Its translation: CASSPLTDTEAFF.

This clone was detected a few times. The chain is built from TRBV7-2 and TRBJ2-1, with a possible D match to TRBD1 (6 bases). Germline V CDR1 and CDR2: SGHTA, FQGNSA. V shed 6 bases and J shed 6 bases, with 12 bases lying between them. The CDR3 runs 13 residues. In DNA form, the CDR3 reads TGTGCCAGCAGGTGGACAGCGACCAATGAGCAGTTCTTC. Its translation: CASRWTATNEQFF.

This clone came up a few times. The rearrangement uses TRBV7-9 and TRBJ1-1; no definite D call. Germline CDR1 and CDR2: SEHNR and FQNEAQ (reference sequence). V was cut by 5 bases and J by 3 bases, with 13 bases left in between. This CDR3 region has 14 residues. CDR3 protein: CASSVPPTDTEAFF. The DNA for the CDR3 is TGTGCCAGCAGCGTGCCTCCCACGGACACTGAAGCTTTCTTT.

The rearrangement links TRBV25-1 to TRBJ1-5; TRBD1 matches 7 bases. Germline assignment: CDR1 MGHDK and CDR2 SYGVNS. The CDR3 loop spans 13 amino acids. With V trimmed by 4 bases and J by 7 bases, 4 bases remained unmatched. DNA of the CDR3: TGTGCCAGCAGTGGACAGGGAGACCAGCCCCAGCATTTT. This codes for CASSGQGDQPQHF.

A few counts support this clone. The chain's CDR3 is CASDPGGGNALGSPLHF. The DNA for the CDR3 is TGTGCCAGCGATCCCGGCGGAGGGAATGCACTGGGATCACCCCTCCACTTT. The chain joins TRBV7-9 to TRBJ1-6, with D unclear. V was pared by 8 bases and J by 10 bases, with 27 bases between. The CDR3 length is 17 residues. CDR1 SEHNR and CDR2 FQNEAQ come from the germline V gene (reference sequence).

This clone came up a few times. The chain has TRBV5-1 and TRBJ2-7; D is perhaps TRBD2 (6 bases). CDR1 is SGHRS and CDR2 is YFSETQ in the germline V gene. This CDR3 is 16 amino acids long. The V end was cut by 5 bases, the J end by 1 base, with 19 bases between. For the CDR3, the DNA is TGCGCCAGCAGGCGGGGCCTGGACGCGTTGTCCTACGAGCAGTACTTC. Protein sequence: CASRRGLDALSYEQYF.

This CDR3 reads CASSEIQKWLYGYTF. In DNA form, the CDR3 reads TGTGCCAGCAGCGAGATACAGAAGTGGCTCTATGGCTACACCTTC. The chain joins TRBV9 to TRBJ1-2; D gene uncertain. Trimming stripped 3 bases from V and 4 bases from J, with 16 bases between. CDR3 length: 15 residues. CDR1 SGDLS and CDR2 YYNGEE come from the germline V gene.

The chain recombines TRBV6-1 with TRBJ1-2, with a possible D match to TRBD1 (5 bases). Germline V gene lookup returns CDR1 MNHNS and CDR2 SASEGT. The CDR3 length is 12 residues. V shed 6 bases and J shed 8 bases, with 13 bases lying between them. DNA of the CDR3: TGTGCCAGCAGCTTGGAGGGGATCGGCTACACCTTC. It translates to CASSLEGIGYTF.

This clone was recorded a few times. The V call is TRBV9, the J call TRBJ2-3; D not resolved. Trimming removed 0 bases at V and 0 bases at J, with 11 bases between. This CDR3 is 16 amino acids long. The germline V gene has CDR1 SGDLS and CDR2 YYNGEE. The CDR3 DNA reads TGTGCCAGCAGCGTAGATCAAGCGCCAAGCACAGATACGCAGTATTTT. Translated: CASSVDQAPSTDTQYF.

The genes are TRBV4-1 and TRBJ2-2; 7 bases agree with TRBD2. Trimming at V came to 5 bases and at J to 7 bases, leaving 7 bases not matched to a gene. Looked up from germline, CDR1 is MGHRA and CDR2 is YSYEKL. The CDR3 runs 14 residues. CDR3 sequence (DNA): TGCGCCAGCAGCGACGGCGGGGGATTCGGGGAGCTGTTTTTT. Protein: CASSDGGGFGELFF.

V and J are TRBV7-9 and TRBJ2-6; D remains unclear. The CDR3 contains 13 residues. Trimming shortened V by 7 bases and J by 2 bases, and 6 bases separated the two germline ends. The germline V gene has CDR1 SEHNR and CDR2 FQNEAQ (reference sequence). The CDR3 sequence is CASTRPGANVLTF. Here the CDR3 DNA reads TGTGCCAGCACCCGTCCTGGGGCCAACGTCCTGACTTTC. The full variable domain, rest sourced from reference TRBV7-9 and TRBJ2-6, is DTGVSQNPRHKITKRGQNVTFRCDPISEHNRLYWYRQTLGQGPEFLTYFQNEAQLEKSRLLSDRFSAERPKGSFSTLEIQRTEQGDSAMYLCASTRPGANVLTFGAGSRLTVL.

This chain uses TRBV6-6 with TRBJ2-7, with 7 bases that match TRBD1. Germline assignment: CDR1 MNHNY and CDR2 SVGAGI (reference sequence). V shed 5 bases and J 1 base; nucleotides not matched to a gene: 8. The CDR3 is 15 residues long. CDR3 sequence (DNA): TGTGCCAGCAGTCCCCGACAGGGATCGTCCTACGAGCAGTACTTC. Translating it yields CASSPRQGSSYEQYF.

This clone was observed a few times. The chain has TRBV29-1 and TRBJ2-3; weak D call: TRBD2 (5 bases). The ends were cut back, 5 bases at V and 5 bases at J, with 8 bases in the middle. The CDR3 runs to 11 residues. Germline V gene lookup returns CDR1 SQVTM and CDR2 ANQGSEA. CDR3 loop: CSVQAGDTQYF. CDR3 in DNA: TGCAGCGTTCAGGCGGGAGATACGCAGTATTTT.

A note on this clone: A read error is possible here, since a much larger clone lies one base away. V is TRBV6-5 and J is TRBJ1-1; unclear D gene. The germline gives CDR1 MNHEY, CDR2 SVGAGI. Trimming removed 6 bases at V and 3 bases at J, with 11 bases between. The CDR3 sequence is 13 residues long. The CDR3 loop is CASSPRGDTEAFF. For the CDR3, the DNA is TGTGCCAGCAGCCCCCGGGGAGACACTGAAGCTTTCTTT.

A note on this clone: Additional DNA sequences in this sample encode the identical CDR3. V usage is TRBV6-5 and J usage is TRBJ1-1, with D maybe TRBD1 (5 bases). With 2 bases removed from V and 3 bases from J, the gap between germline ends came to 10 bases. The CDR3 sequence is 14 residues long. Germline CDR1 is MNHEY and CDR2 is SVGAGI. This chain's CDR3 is CASSYRQGYTEAFF. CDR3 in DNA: TGTGCCAGCAGTTACCGTCAGGGATACACTGAAGCTTTCTTT.

CDR3 protein: CASSRQYSAPEAFF. CDR3 bases: TGTGCCAGCAGTCGACAGTATTCCGCCCCTGAAGCTTTCTTT. The chain uses TRBV2 and TRBJ1-1, with TRBD1 as a possible D gene (5 bases). V dropped 5 bases and J dropped 6 bases, with 16 bases sitting between them. Looked up from germline, CDR1 is SNHLY and CDR2 is FYNNEI. This CDR3 comprises 14 residues.

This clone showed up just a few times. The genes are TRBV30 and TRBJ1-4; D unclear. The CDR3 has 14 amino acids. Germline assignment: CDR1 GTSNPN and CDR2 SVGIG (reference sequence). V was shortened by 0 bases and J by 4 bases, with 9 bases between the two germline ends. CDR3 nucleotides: TGTGCCTGGAGTGTCGGGGTCTTTAATGAAAAACTGTTTTTT. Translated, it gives CAWSVGVFNEKLFF.

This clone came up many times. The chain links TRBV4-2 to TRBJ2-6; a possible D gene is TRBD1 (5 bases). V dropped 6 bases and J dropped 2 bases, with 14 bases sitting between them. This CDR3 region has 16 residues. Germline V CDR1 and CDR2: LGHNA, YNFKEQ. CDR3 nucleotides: TGTGCCAGCAGTCAATCTCTAGGGGCTGGGGCCAACGTCCTGACTTTC. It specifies CASSQSLGAGANVLTF.